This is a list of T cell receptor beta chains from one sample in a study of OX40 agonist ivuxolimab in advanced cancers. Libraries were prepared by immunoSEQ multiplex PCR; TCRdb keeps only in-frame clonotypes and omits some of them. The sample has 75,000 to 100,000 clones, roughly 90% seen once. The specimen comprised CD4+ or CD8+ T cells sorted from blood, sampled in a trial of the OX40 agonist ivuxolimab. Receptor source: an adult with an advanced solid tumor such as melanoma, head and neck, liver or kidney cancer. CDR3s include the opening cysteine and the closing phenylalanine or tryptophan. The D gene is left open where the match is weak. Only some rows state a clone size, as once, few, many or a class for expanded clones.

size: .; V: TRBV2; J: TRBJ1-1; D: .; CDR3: CASNGQPNTEAFF; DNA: TGTGCCAGCAACGGACAACCTAACACTGAAGCTTTCTTT
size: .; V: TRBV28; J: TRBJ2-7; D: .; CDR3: CATMTESIGDEQYF; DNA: TGTGCCACTATGACGGAGAGTATCGGCGACGAGCAGTACTTC
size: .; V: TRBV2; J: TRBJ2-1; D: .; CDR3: CASSIPLSGSGNNEQFF; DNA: TGTGCCAGCAGCATCCCGTTAAGTGGGAGTGGAAACAATGAGCAGTTCTTC
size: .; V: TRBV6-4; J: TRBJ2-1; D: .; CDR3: CASSDSGGAGYNEQFF; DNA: TGTGCCAGCAGTGACTCGGGGGGCGCGGGGTACAATGAGCAGTTCTTC
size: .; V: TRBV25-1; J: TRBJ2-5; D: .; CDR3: CASSEYRDQETQYF; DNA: TGTGCCAGCAGTGAATATAGGGACCAAGAGACCCAGTACTTC
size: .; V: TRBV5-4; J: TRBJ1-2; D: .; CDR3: CASSPWTAYGYTF; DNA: TGTGCCAGCAGCCCTTGGACAGCCTATGGCTACACCTTC
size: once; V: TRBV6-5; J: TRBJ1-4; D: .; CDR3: CASSYYRDNRELFF; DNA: TGTGCCAGCAGTTACTATCGGGACAACAGGGAACTGTTTTTT
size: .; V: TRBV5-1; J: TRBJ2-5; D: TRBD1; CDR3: CASSTGTGYQETQYF; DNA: TGCGCCAGCAGCACCGGGACAGGGTACCAAGAGACCCAGTACTTC
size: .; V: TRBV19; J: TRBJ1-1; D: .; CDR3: CASSMTEAFF; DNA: TGTGCCAGTAGTATGACTGAAGCTTTCTTT
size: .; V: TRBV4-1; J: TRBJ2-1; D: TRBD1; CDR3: CASSLAGTGTYNEQFF; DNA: TGCGCCAGCAGCCTTGCAGGGACAGGGACGTACAATGAGCAGTTCTTC
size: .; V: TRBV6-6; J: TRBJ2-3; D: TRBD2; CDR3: CASSYRTSGTTDTQYF; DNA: TGTGCCAGCAGTTACCGGACTAGCGGAACCACAGATACGCAGTATTTT
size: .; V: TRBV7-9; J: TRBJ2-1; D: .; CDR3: CASSRDVRAVVYNEQFF; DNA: TGTGCCAGCAGCCGGGACGTCCGTGCTGTTGTCTACAATGAGCAGTTCTTC
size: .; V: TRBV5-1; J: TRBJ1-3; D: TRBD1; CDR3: CASSSRTGGGNTIYF; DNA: TGCGCCAGCAGCTCCAGGACAGGCGGCGGAAACACCATATATTTT
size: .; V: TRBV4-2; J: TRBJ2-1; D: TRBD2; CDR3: CASSQASGGGSYNEQFF; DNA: TGTGCCAGCAGCCAGGCTAGCGGGGGGGGCTCCTACAATGAGCAGTTCTTC
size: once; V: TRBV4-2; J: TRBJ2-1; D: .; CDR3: CASSQEAGWGNEQFF; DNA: TGTGCCAGCAGCCAAGAGGCGGGATGGGGGAATGAGCAGTTCTTC
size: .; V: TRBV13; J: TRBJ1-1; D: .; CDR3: CASSLRLRGADEAFF; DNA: TGTGCCAGCAGCTTACGACTTAGGGGGGCTGATGAAGCTTTCTTT
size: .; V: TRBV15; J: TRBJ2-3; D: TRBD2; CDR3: CATSISSGGALDTQYF; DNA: TGTGCCACCAGCATCTCTAGCGGGGGGGCTCTAGATACGCAGTATTTT
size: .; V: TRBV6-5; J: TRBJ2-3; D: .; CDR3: CASSSYRGGDTQYF; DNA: TGTGCCAGCAGTTCCTACAGGGGGGGAGATACGCAGTATTTT
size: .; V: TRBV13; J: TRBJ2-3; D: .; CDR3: CASSSSDRWGTDTQYF; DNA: TGTGCCAGCAGCTCCTCGGACAGATGGGGAACAGATACGCAGTATTTT
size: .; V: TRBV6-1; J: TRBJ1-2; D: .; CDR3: CASSEQGNYGYTF; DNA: TGTGCCAGCAGTGAACAGGGTAACTATGGCTACACCTTC
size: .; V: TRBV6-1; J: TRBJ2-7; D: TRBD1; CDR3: CASSEALGQGIYEQYF; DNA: TGTGCCAGCAGTGAAGCTTTGGGACAGGGAATCTACGAGCAGTACTTC
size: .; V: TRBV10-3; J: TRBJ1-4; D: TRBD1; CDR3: CAISESTGMSEKLFF; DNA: TGTGCCATCAGTGAGTCGACAGGGATGAGTGAAAAACTGTTTTTT
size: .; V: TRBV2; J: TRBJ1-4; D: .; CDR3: CAGAPIFNYNEKLFF; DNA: TGTGCCGGTGCGCCGATATTTAACTATAATGAAAAACTGTTTTTT
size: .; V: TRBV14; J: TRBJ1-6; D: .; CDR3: CASSQGREYSPLHF; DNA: TGTGCCAGCAGCCAAGGGAGGGAATATTCACCCCTCCACTTT
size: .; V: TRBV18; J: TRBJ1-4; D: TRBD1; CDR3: CASSRQGADEKLFF; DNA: TGTGCCAGCTCACGACAGGGGGCCGATGAAAAACTGTTTTTT
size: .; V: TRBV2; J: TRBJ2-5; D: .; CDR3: CASASTQETQYF; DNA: TGTGCCAGCGCGAGTACCCAAGAGACCCAGTACTTC
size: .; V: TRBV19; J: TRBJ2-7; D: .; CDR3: CASSRGPFYEQYF; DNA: TGTGCCAGTAGTCGAGGACCCTTCTACGAGCAGTACTTC
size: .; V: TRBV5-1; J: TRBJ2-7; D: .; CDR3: CASSVQFDGYEQYF; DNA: TGCGCCAGCAGCGTCCAATTTGACGGCTACGAGCAGTACTTC
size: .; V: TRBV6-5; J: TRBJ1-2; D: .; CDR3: CASTRRMPGGYGYTF; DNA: TGTGCCAGCACCCGCCGAATGCCGGGGGGCTATGGCTACACCTTC
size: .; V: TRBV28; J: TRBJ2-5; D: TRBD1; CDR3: CASSFVDRQETQYF; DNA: TGTGCCAGCAGTTTTGTGGACAGGCAAGAGACCCAGTACTTC
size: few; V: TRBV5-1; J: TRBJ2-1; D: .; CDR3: CASSLQGFYNEQFF; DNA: TGCGCCAGCAGCTTGCAGGGTTTCTACAATGAGCAGTTCTTC
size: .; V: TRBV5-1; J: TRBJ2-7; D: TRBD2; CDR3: CASSLAGLSSYEQYF; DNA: TGCGCCAGCAGCCTAGCGGGGCTGAGCTCCTACGAGCAGTACTTC
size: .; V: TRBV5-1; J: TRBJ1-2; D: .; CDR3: CASSRDGEAYGYTF; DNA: TGCGCCAGCAGCCGAGACGGGGAGGCCTATGGCTACACCTTC
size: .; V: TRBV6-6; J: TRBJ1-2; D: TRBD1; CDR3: CASSTTGGGNYGYTF; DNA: TGTGCCAGCAGTACGACAGGGGGCGGTAACTATGGCTACACCTTC
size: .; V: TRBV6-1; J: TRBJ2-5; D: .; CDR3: CASSAFQRSPPETQYF; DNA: TGTGCCAGCAGTGCGTTTCAAAGGAGTCCCCCAGAGACCCAGTACTTC
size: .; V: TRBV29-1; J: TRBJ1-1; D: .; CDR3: CSVEGRFITEAFF; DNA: TGCAGCGTCGAGGGCAGATTCATCACTGAAGCTTTCTTT
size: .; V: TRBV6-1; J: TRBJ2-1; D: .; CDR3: CASTLTFEQFF; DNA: TGTGCCAGCACCCTAACCTTTGAGCAGTTCTTC
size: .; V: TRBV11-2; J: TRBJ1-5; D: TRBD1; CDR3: CASSQGGNQPQHF; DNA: TGTGCCAGCAGTCAGGGGGGCAATCAGCCCCAGCATTTT
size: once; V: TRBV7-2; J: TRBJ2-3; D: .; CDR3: CASSPWRGRGTDTQYF; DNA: TGTGCCAGCAGCCCTTGGCGGGGGCGTGGCACAGATACGCAGTATTTT